This paragraph reports one T cell receptor beta chain. This receptor's antigen is unknown. No qualities accompany the bases; no much larger clone lies one base away. The data belong to a study of neurological immune-mediated disorders (dated by TCRdb to between 2017 and 2020). About the full investigation: Peripheral blood TCR-beta repertoires from HTLV-I-associated myelopathy (HAM/TSP) patients, multiple sclerosis patients and healthy controls were compared by UMI-based sequencing. The cohort was made up of 68 subjects, consisting of roughly 15 HAM/TSP patients, roughly 35 multiple sclerosis patients and 20 healthy controls. Alongside PBMC samples, the set of more than 80 TCR-beta libraries contained longitudinal samples, technical triplicates, and paired CD4+ and CD8+ T-cell subsets that had been sorted.

The research as a whole found: TCR clonal expansion was greatest in HAM/TSP patients and smallest in MS patients, who ranked below even healthy controls. Expanded clones from different subjects shared no identical CDR3 amino acid sequences, which suggests that TCR-beta repertoires were private in all groups.

The CDR3, cysteine through phenylalanine, is 14 amino acids long. Just CDR3 DNA is preserved here, 42 bases in frame from base 1. V is pared back by 1 base and J by 1 base, with 7 bases lying between the germline termini. The germline V gene (reference sequence) yields MNHEY for CDR1 and SMNVEV for CDR2. Libraries from unsorted PBMCs were made from 2 million PBMCs kept in RNAlater at -80 degrees C until RNA extraction. Peripheral blood was subjected to Ficoll-Hypaque density gradient centrifugation to isolate PBMCs, which were then cryopreserved in liquid nitrogen. To synthesize cDNA, template-switch 5'RACE was performed with a primer carrying a 10-nucleotide random unique molecular identifier so that each TCR transcript was tagged. Over 190 million TCR-beta sequences, covering 15-18 subjects, were produced in each sequencing run. The RNeasy kit was used for extraction of total RNA. The KAPA Real-time Library Amplification kit was used to amplify TCR-beta VDJ regions with primers for the TCR constant region and the 5'RACE anchor. Sample indexes and Illumina adaptors were added in a first PCR, after which library yield was increased in a second PCR. After purification with Ampure beads, the TCR product of roughly 650 bp was size-selected on a 2% E-gel SizeSelection system. Library quality was checked on a Bioanalyzer, concentration was measured with Qubit, and libraries were quantified with the Kapa Library Quantification kit before pooling. An Illumina HiSeq 2500 sequenced the libraries paired-end 2 x 150 bp. To increase sequence diversity, roughly 24-31% phiX was spiked into each library pool. Processing in the source paper ran as follows. The quality-filtered reads were processed with the UMI-based MiGEC pipeline, whose error correction step removed more than 85% of the raw TCR sequences. VDJ genes were aligned to IMGT germline references, and each clonotype was defined by a unique CDR3 amino acid sequence together with V-J genes. VDJtools evaluated clonal expansion, Shannon diversity and CDR3 relatedness (CalcPairwiseDistances, ClusterSamples); CLCbio workbench built phylogenetic trees. Using coefficient-of-variation modelling across technical triplicates, the study counted a clone as expanded if it had at least 8 unique UMIs. TCRdb reran the public reads through fastp at Q25 and MiXCR, keeping productive beta chains. Every entry covers one CDR3 protein and lists the most common genes and DNA from its rows. These V and J calls are TCRdb output, not the study's own analysis. Recorded for this sample are some 19,000 distinct CDR3 sequences; about 16% of them occurred a single time. Jointly, the top ten make up roughly 15% of the sample.

This TCR derives from a female donor with HTLV-1-associated myelopathy (HAM/TSP). The sequenced sample was PBMCs. The chain joins TRBV27 to TRBJ1-2; no D gene is confidently identified. This receptor has the CDR3 CASSLYASNYGYTF. The nucleotides are TGTGCCAGCAGTTTATATGCGAGTAACTATGGCTACACCTTC.